The rows below give T cell receptor beta chains drawn from one sample of a study of T cell responses to AZD1222 COVID-19 vaccine. Sequencing was performed with immunoSEQ multiplex PCR; in TCRdb, only in-frame clones are kept and a portion is missing. The sample gives roughly 100,000 clones, about 90% of which show up once; roughly 20% is in the top ten. Sequenced here: peripheral blood, sampled on day 0 of AZD1222 vaccination. Receptors were obtained from an adult in good health. Each CDR3 is given with its conserved first and last residue. Each record gives: clone size, J gene, D gene, V gene, CDR3 DNA, CDR3 protein. A D gene is named only where the DNA matches it firmly. Some rows mark clone size as missing; the rest say once, few, many or name a class of expanded clone.

- | TRBJ1-2 | TRBD1 | TRBV24-1 | TGTGCCACCAGTGACCAAGGACAGGGCAACTATGGCTACACCTTC | CATSDQGQGNYGYTF
- | TRBJ2-7 | TRBD2 | TRBV6-4 | TGTGCCAGCAGTGTGGCTAGCGGGGGGACCTACGAGCAGTACTTC | CASSVASGGTYEQYF
- | TRBJ1-1 | - | TRBV19 | TGTGCCAGTTCAACGGGCAGGGCAAACACTGAAGCTTTCTTT | CASSTGRANTEAFF
once | TRBJ2-7 | TRBD1 | TRBV9 | TGTGCCAGCAGCGACGACCCTTCGGTGGGACAGGGGACCTACGAGCAGTACTTC | CASSDDPSVGQGTYEQYF
- | TRBJ2-3 | TRBD2 | TRBV4-2 | TGTGCCAGCAGCCAGGGAACTAGCGGGGGAGGGACAGATACGCAGTATTTT | CASSQGTSGGGTDTQYF
- | TRBJ2-7 | - | TRBV18 | TGTGCCAGCTCACCAAGCTCGATTAGCTCCTACGAGCAGTACTTC | CASSPSSISSYEQYF
- | TRBJ1-1 | TRBD1 | TRBV6-5 | TGTGCCAGCAGTATACAGGGGTCGGGGAACACTGAAGCTTTCTTT | CASSIQGSGNTEAFF
- | TRBJ1-1 | - | TRBV3-1/TRBV3-2 | TGTGCCAGCAGCGCGGGGGGAAGAGAAGCTTTCTTT | CASSAGGREAFF
- | TRBJ2-5 | - | TRBV7-8 | TGTGCCAGCAGCTTACTCTACCATCCTCGGGAGACCCAGTACTTC | CASSLLYHPRETQYF
- | TRBJ2-3 | - | TRBV10-2 | TGCGCCAGCAGTGAGGAAACAGTCTCTAGCACAGATACGCAGTATTTT | CASSEETVSSTDTQYF
- | TRBJ1-2 | - | TRBV5-1 | TGCGCCAGCAGCCCCGGGGACGCTGTTTCTGGCTACACCTTC | CASSPGDAVSGYTF
- | TRBJ2-5 | - | TRBV18 | TGTGCCAGCTCACCACCGGGGGAGACCCAGTACTTC | CASSPPGETQYF
- | TRBJ2-5 | TRBD2 | TRBV28 | TGTGCCAGCAGCAGTAGCGGGGGGACCCAAGAGACCCAGTACTTC | CASSSSGGTQETQYF
- | TRBJ1-6 | TRBD1 | TRBV25-1 | TGTGCCAGCAGTGTGACAGGGATGGATTCACCCCTCCACTTT | CASSVTGMDSPLHF
- | TRBJ1-1 | TRBD1 | TRBV18 | TGTGCCAGCTCACGACTTACAGGGGACACTGAAGCTTTCTTT | CASSRLTGDTEAFF
- | TRBJ2-5 | TRBD2 | TRBV7-2 | TGTGCCAGCAGCTTAGAAGTAAGCGGGGGCTATCAAGAGACCCAGTACTTC | CASSLEVSGGYQETQYF
- | TRBJ2-3 | TRBD2 | TRBV4-1 | TGCGCCAGCAGCCGGGAACTAGCGGGGGTCACAGATACGCAGTATTTT | CASSRELAGVTDTQYF
- | TRBJ1-4 | - | TRBV13 | TGTGCCAGCAGCTCTCCCCGGTCAGGGCCCGAAAAACTGTTTTTT | CASSSPRSGPEKLFF
once | TRBJ2-1 | TRBD2 | TRBV5-8 | TGTGCCAGCAGCGAATCGCTAGCGGGGGTTTCGCCCTACAATGAGCAGTTCTTC | CASSESLAGVSPYNEQFF
- | TRBJ1-6 | TRBD1 | TRBV18 | TGTGCCAGCTCACCGACAGGGACGGATTCACCCCTCCACTTT | CASSPTGTDSPLHF
- | TRBJ2-1 | TRBD1 | TRBV27 | TGTGCCAGCAGTCTCGACAGGGGCCCCTACAATGAGCAGTTCTTC | CASSLDRGPYNEQFF
once | TRBJ2-1 | - | TRBV7-3 | TGTGCCAGCAGCAGAAGTGGAGGAGGCTACAATGAGCAGTTCTTC | CASSRSGGGYNEQFF
- | TRBJ2-2 | TRBD1 | TRBV5-1 | TGCGCCAGCAGCACCCAGGGGGCTGGCGGGGAGCTGTTTTTT | CASSTQGAGGELFF
- | TRBJ2-7 | - | TRBV10-1 | TGCGCCAGCAGTGAGTCCGTTCGCCCCTACGAGCAGTACTTC | CASSESVRPYEQYF
- | TRBJ2-1 | - | TRBV3-1/TRBV3-2 | TGTGCCAGCAACCAGGACCAACGCAGTGAGCAGTTCTTC | CASNQDQRSEQFF
few | TRBJ2-2 | TRBD2 | TRBV7-9 | TGTGCCAGCAGCTTCCGACTAGCCCCCACCGGGGAGCTGTTTTTT | CASSFRLAPTGELFF
- | TRBJ2-7 | TRBD1 | TRBV6-2/TRBV6-3 | TGTGCCAGCAGCCAAGCGACAGGGGATGGCGAGCAGTACTTC | CASSQATGDGEQYF
- | TRBJ2-7 | - | TRBV9 | TGTGCCAGCAGCGTGGCCCGGGACACGCTCGAGCAGTACTTC | CASSVARDTLEQYF
- | TRBJ1-1 | - | TRBV5-1 | TGCGCCAGCAGCGTATCGGGGGCTTACACTGAAGCTTTCTTT | CASSVSGAYTEAFF
- | TRBJ1-2 | TRBD1 | TRBV7-2 | TGTGCCAGCAGCACCCGACAGGGTGGGGATGGCTACACCTTC | CASSTRQGGDGYTF
- | TRBJ2-3 | - | TRBV2 | TGTGCCAGCACTACTAATGAAAATACGCAGTATTTT | CASTTNENTQYF
- | TRBJ1-1 | - | TRBV20-1 | TGCAGTGCTAGTACCACGGCTCGAGCTTTCTTT | CSASTTARAFF
- | TRBJ1-2 | - | TRBV10-3 | TGTGCCATCAGTGAGTCGATTAGGACCTATGGCTACACCTTC | CAISESIRTYGYTF
- | TRBJ1-1 | - | TRBV27 | TGTGCCAGCAGACTCCCCTCGACAGGGAACACTGAAGCTTTCTTT | CASRLPSTGNTEAFF
once | TRBJ1-6 | - | TRBV9 | TGTGCCAGCAGCGAACAGGGTCCTAGGTCACCCCTCCACTTT | CASSEQGPRSPLHF
- | TRBJ2-7 | TRBD1 | TRBV15 | TGTGCCACCAGCTTGGACAGGGCTCTTTCCTACGAGCAGTACTTC | CATSLDRALSYEQYF
- | TRBJ2-7 | - | TRBV6-5 | TGTGCCAGCACAACTCGGACCAGGTTCTACGAGCAGTACTTC | CASTTRTRFYEQYF
- | TRBJ2-2 | TRBD2 | TRBV10-2 | TGCGCCGGTACTAGCGGGAGAAGTACCGGGGAGCTGTTTTTT | CAGTSGRSTGELFF
- | TRBJ1-1 | - | TRBV18 | TGTGCCAGCTCACCCGGGAGCGACACTGAAGCTTTCTTT | CASSPGSDTEAFF
- | TRBJ2-2 | - | TRBV29-1 | TGCAGCGTTGTGGGGGGTTTCGGTGGGACCGGGGAGCTGTTTTTT | CSVVGGFGGTGELFF
- | TRBJ1-2 | - | TRBV12-3/TRBV12-4 | TGTGCCAGCAGTTTTTCCCCAACGGGAGGCTACACCTTC | CASSFSPTGGYTF
few | TRBJ1-2 | - | TRBV27 | TGTGCCAGCAGTGGCTCTCGGGGCAGACCAGAGGACTACACCTTC | CASSGSRGRPEDYTF
- | TRBJ1-6 | - | TRBV2 | TGTGCCAGCAGTGAGGAGGCTAGGACAGCTAATTCACCCCTCCACTTT | CASSEEARTANSPLHF
- | TRBJ2-7 | - | TRBV6-2/TRBV6-3 | TGTGCCAGCAGTTTCGAAAGTTACTACGAGCAGTACTTC | CASSFESYYEQYF
- | TRBJ1-1 | - | TRBV7-6 | TGTGCCAGCAGCTCCTTAGACACTGAAGCTTTCTTT | CASSSLDTEAFF
once | TRBJ1-5 | - | TRBV28 | TGTGCCAGCAGTTTAGGATTTTATAGCAATCAGCCCCAGCATTTT | CASSLGFYSNQPQHF